The source of this TCR beta chain is a study of blood T cell repertoires in COVID-19. Assay used: immunoSEQ multiplex PCR; TCRdb lists only in-frame clones, some missing. The data hold more than 90,000 clones, with about 80% observed a single time. From germline, CDR1 is SGDLS and CDR2 YYNGEE. V was clipped by 0 bases and J by 7 bases, with 8 bases between them. The CDR3 is made up of 14 amino acids. The chain links TRBV9 to TRBJ1-6; unclear D gene. Sample: peripheral blood. This receptor was obtained from an elderly man with acute or convalescent COVID-19. This CDR3 is CASSVEQQNSPLHF. Written as DNA, the CDR3 is TGTGCCAGCAGCGTAGAACAGCAGAATTCACCCCTCCACTTT.